Shown below are 10 T cell receptor beta chains from a single sample sequenced in a study of blood T cells in healthy people across ages. Then a second PCR, running about 6 to 11 cycles, was carried out with a sample-barcoded 5' primer and a J-beta primer mix. MiXCR, run by TCRdb on the 5' RACE reads, gives a single entry per CDR3 protein. The table records some 940,000 distinct CDR3 sequences, about 29% of them present only once. The data also belong to a second study, concerning T cells of mothers and their children.

Sequenced material: blood. These receptors were obtained from a woman aged 40 to 49 in good health.

The chain couples TRBV3-1 to TRBJ2-1; D gene unclear. Germline lookup yields CDR1 LGHDT and CDR2 YNNKEL (reference sequence). CDR3 length equals 15 residues. V shed 1 base and J shed 0 bases, with 7 bases lying between them. The CDR3 spells CASSQVTSSYNEQFF. In nucleotides, the CDR3 is TGTGCCAGCAGCCAAGTAACCAGCTCCTACAATGAGCAGTTCTTC.

CDR3 DNA: TGTGCCATCAGAACAGCCAGCGAGCAGTACTTC. Protein: CAIRTASEQYF. V is TRBV10-3 and J is TRBJ2-7, with D uncertain. The CDR3 sequence is 11 residues long. Deletions cut 6 bases from V and 6 bases from J, with 9 bases between. Germline CDR1 ENHRY, CDR2 SYGVKD.

This clonotype was picked up many times. The rearrangement uses TRBV5-6 and TRBJ1-1; 9 bases align to TRBD1. The J segment lost 10 bases and the V segment lost 4 bases, leaving 8 bases of the junction unmatched. Germline V gene data show CDR1 as SGHDT and CDR2 as YYEEEE. This CDR3 spans 13 amino acids. CDR3: CASSPPHRGPAFF. The CDR3 coding sequence is TGTGCCAGCAGCCCTCCCCACAGGGGGCCAGCTTTCTTT. Variable domain in full (rest from reference TRBV5-6 and TRBJ1-1): DAGVTQSPTHLIKTRGQQVTLRCSPKSGHDTVSWYQQALGQGPQFIFQYYEEEERQRGNFPDRFSGHQFPNYSSELNVNALLLGDSALYLCASSPPHRGPAFFGQGTRLTVV.

Comment on this clonotype: Just one base apart from a much larger clone, this may be a read error. This chain joins TRBV4-3 and TRBJ2-7; 10 bases are a match to TRBD2. The germline CDR1 and CDR2 sequences are LGHNA and YSLEER. V shed 4 bases, J shed 7 bases, and the junction held 13 bases outside the gene matches. The CDR3 contains 16 residues. This CDR3 is CASSPSMSGGALEQYF. For the CDR3, the DNA is TGCGCCAGCAGCCCCAGTATGAGCGGGGGGGCCTTAGAGCAGTACTTC.

In this sample, this clonotype turned up many times. This chain connects TRBV6-6 to TRBJ2-5, with TRBD2 matching 11 bases. The CDR3 has 16 amino acids. The V gene's germline CDR1 is MNHNY and CDR2 SVGAGI (reference sequence). The V segment lost 2 bases and the J segment 1 base; nucleotides outside the gene matches: 3. CDR3 bases: TGTGCCAGCAGTTACCCGACTAGCGGGGCCCAAGAGACCCAGTACTTC. This translates into CASSYPTSGAQETQYF.

At least ten counts were recorded for this clonotype. This rearrangement joins TRBV6-4 to TRBJ1-1; D remains unclear. Germline CDR1 MRHNA, CDR2 SNTAGT. The germline V and J ends were trimmed by 0 bases and 2 bases, with 4 bases remaining between them. There are 13 residues in the CDR3. CDR3 nucleotides: TGTGCCAGCAGTGACTCGGGTAACACTGAAGCTTTCTTT. The encoded protein is CASSDSGNTEAFF.

This clonotype was recorded at least ten times. The genes are TRBV29-1 and TRBJ2-3; D is tentatively TRBD1 or TRBD2 (5 bases each). The ends were cut back, 4 bases at V and 3 bases at J, with 14 bases in the middle. CDR3 length: 14 amino acids. In germline, CDR1 is SQVTM, CDR2 ANQGSEA. CDR3 in DNA: TGCAGCGTTGCGGTGAGGGGTCGAACAGATACGCAGTATTTT. It encodes CSVAVRGRTDTQYF.

The chain uses TRBV6-1 and TRBJ1-1; D remains unclear. Germline lookup yields CDR1 MNHNS and CDR2 SASEGT. This CDR3 has 13 residues. V lost 10 bases and J lost 10, with 22 bases in between. CDR3 residues: CAITGGEVRVAFF. DNA for the CDR3: TGTGCCATAACGGGTGGGGAAGTACGCGTAGCTTTCTTT.

This clonotype turned up a few times. The chain combines TRBV28 with TRBJ1-2; TRBD1 matches at 9 bases. After removal of 8 bases from V and 1 base from J, the junction contained 14 bases not matched to a gene. CDR3 length equals 17 residues. The germline V gene encodes CDR1 MDHEN and CDR2 SYDVKM. CDR3 sequence reads: CASGVPGTGFSNYGYTF. CDR3 nucleotides: TGTGCCAGCGGAGTTCCTGGGACAGGGTTCAGTAACTATGGCTACACCTTC.

This clonotype was counted at least ten times. The chain has TRBV7-2 and TRBJ2-3; the D gene is possibly TRBD1 (6 bases). The CDR3 consists of 16 residues. V gave up 7 bases and J gave up 2 bases, with 19 bases separating them. Germline loops: CDR1 SGHTA, CDR2 FQGNSA. The CDR3 here is CASTVTQGMITDTQYF. The CDR3 DNA reads TGTGCCAGCACCGTGACCCAGGGGATGATCACAGATACGCAGTATTTT. Combining the CDR3 with reference TRBV7-2 and TRBJ2-3 gives the whole variable domain GAGVSQSPSNKVTEKGKDVELRCDPISGHTALYWYRQSLGQGLEFLIYFQGNSAPDKSGLPSDRFSAERTGGSVSTLTIQRTQQEDSAVYLCASTVTQGMITDTQYFGPGTRLTVL.